These 24 T cell receptor beta chains originate from one sample sequenced in a study of PD-1 blockade in classical Hodgkin lymphoma. TCRdb's copy holds only in-frame clones and misses some; the assay was immunoSEQ multiplex PCR. This table has roughly 100,000 clones, just over 90% appearing once. Time point denoted: cycle 4 day 1 (C4D1), after 5 to 7 weeks of nivolumab. After autologous stem cell transplantation all patients relapsed, and prior brentuximab vedotin exposure differed between cohorts. The source material was peripheral blood mononuclear cells (PBMCs), sampled before the fourth cycle of nivolumab. The receptors here all came from a human donor with classical Hodgkin lymphoma.

This rearrangement joins TRBV7-2 to TRBJ1-1; D not resolved. Germline CDR1 and CDR2: SGHTA and FQGNSA. Between the trimmed V and J ends, which lost 0 bases and 8 bases, there was a span of 4 bases. This CDR3 comprises 11 residues. CDR3 sequence: CASSLAPEAFF. CDR3 nucleotide sequence: TGTGCCAGCAGCTTAGCCCCCGAAGCTTTCTTT. Combining the CDR3 with reference TRBV7-2 and TRBJ1-1 gives the whole variable domain GAGVSQSPSNKVTEKGKDVELRCDPISGHTALYWYRQSLGQGLEFLIYFQGNSAPDKSGLPSDRFSAERTGGSVSTLTIQRTQQEDSAVYLCASSLAPEAFFGQGTRLTVV.

The chain has TRBV29-1 and TRBJ2-7; possibly TRBD1 for D (6 bases). V was cut by 6 bases and J by 9 bases, with 15 bases left in between. In germline, CDR1 is SQVTM, CDR2 ANQGSEA. This CDR3 is built from 11 residues. CDR3 residues: CSVSHREGQYF. In DNA form, the CDR3 reads TGCAGCGTATCGCACAGGGAAGGGCAGTACTTC.

The V gene is TRBV6-5, the J gene TRBJ1-2; D not certain. The CDR3 is made up of 15 amino acids. Trimming left V 6 bases short and J 6 bases short, with 20 bases between. Per the germline V gene, CDR1 is MNHEY and CDR2 is SVGAGI. The CDR3 sequence is CASSRSGYSHHGYTF. CDR3 DNA sequence: TGTGCCAGCAGCAGATCAGGATACAGTCACCATGGCTACACCTTC.

This clone showed up just once. The chain joins TRBV27 to TRBJ1-4, with 8 bases aligning to TRBD1. CDR3 size: 16 residues. With 4 bases clipped from V and 6 bases from J, the junction kept 10 bases outside the gene matches. Germline V gene sequence: CDR1 MNHEY, CDR2 SMNVEV (reference sequence). DNA for the CDR3: TGTGCCAGCAGTTCGGGACAGGTCGCTATTCATGAAAAACTGTTTTTT. Amino acid sequence: CASSSGQVAIHEKLFF.

The chain joins TRBV19 to TRBJ2-5; 7 bases align to TRBD1. V lost 4 bases, J lost 4 bases, and 3 bases stayed unmatched. The germline V gene encodes CDR1 LNHDA and CDR2 SQIVND (reference sequence). The CDR3 has 13 amino acids. The CDR3 protein is CASSTNRGETQYF. As DNA, the CDR3 is TGTGCCAGTAGTACCAACAGGGGAGAGACCCAGTACTTC.

V gene TRBV19 combines with J gene TRBJ1-3; D uncertain. With 5 bases removed from V and 4 bases from J, the gap between germline ends came to 3 bases. The CDR3 sequence is 11 residues long. The germline V gene has CDR1 LNHDA and CDR2 SQIVND (reference sequence). The chain's CDR3 is CASSLGNTIYF. The CDR3 coding sequence is TGTGCCAGTAGTTTGGGAAACACCATATATTTT.

The chain has TRBV28 and TRBJ1-1, with 10 nucleotides matching TRBD1. Trimming cost V 5 bases and J 5 bases; bases outside gene matches: 8. CDR3 length: 15 residues. Looked up from germline, CDR1 is MDHEN and CDR2 is SYDVKM. The CDR3 region is CASSTSPGQGTEAFF. CDR3 sequence (DNA): TGTGCCAGCAGTACTTCCCCGGGACAGGGGACTGAAGCTTTCTTT. Combining the CDR3 with reference TRBV28 and TRBJ1-1 gives the whole variable domain DVKVTQSSRYLVKRTGEKVFLECVQDMDHENMFWYRQDPGLGLRLIYFSYDVKMKEKGDIPEGYSVSREKKERFSLILESASTNQTSMYLCASSTSPGQGTEAFFGQGTRLTVV.

V is TRBV5-1 and J is TRBJ2-5; 7 nucleotides match TRBD2. CDR1 and CDR2 from the germline V gene are SGHRS and YFSETQ. Trimming at V came to 0 bases and at J to 2 bases, leaving 4 bases not matched to a gene. This CDR3 region has 15 residues. CDR3 DNA sequence: TGCGCCAGCAGCTTGGCCATGGGGGGGCAAGAGACCCAGTACTTC. This encodes CASSLAMGGQETQYF. Supplemented by reference TRBV5-1 and TRBJ2-5, the full variable domain reads KAGVTQTPRYLIKTRGQQVTLSCSPISGHRSVSWYQQTPGQGLQFLFEYFSETQRNKGNFPGRFSGRQFSNSRSEMNVSTLELGDSALYLCASSLAMGGQETQYFGPGTRLLVL.

The V and J genes are TRBV6-1 and TRBJ1-1; 12 nucleotides align to TRBD1. The CDR3 extends over 15 amino acids. Looked up from germline, CDR1 is MNHNS and CDR2 is SASEGT. Unmatched junction bases numbered 7, after V lost 1 base and J lost 10 bases. As DNA, the CDR3 is TGTGCCAGCAGTGAAGATAGGGGACAGGGGGCACTAGCTTTCTTT. Encoded protein: CASSEDRGQGALAFF.

The chain couples TRBV6-5 to TRBJ1-5; D remains unclear. Per germline, CDR1 MNHEY and CDR2 SVGAGI. CDR3 length equals 13 residues. V gave up 6 bases and J gave up 2 bases, with 8 bases separating them. CDR3 in amino acids: CASSGRGNQPQHF. The CDR3 DNA reads TGTGCCAGCAGCGGACGGGGCAATCAGCCCCAGCATTTT.

This chain links TRBV10-2 with TRBJ2-5, with 11 bases identical to TRBD2. Trimming removed 6 bases from V and 3 bases from J; junction bases left unmatched: 9. CDR3 length equals 16 residues. Germline-derived CDR1 and CDR2 are WSHSY and SAAADI. CDR3 nucleotide sequence: TGCGCCAGCAGGGCAATAGCGGGAGGGCCTGAAGAGACCCAGTACTTC. The encoded protein is CASRAIAGGPEETQYF.

V gene TRBV29-1 combines with J gene TRBJ2-1; D remains unclear. With 5 bases removed from V and 11 bases from J, the gap between germline ends came to 13 bases. The germline V gene encodes CDR1 SQVTM and CDR2 ANQGSEA. This CDR3 has 11 residues. The CDR3 loop reads CSVRLGYKQFF. CDR3 coding DNA: TGCAGCGTTCGGTTGGGGTATAAGCAGTTCTTC.

V gene TRBV7-9 combines with J gene TRBJ2-7; TRBD2 matches at 8 bases. Germline V gene sequence: CDR1 SEHNR, CDR2 FQNEAQ (reference sequence). Germline trimming cut 1 base from V and 6 bases from J; bases unmatched to any gene: 8. The CDR3 covers 15 residues. The CDR3 protein is CASSLGHTGGPEQYF. The CDR3 DNA follows: TGTGCCAGCAGCTTAGGACATACGGGAGGGCCCGAGCAGTACTTC.

The J gene is TRBJ2-5, the V gene TRBV4-1; 8 nucleotides agree with TRBD2. With 0 bases clipped from V and 11 bases from J, the junction kept 14 bases outside the gene matches. The CDR3 is 16 residues long. Per germline, CDR1 MGHRA and CDR2 YSYEKL. CDR3 coding DNA: TGCGCCAGCAGCCAAGATCGGGCGGCCCCGGGGGGGGCGCAGTACTTC. It specifies CASSQDRAAPGGAQYF.

The chain employs TRBV27 and TRBJ2-7; the match to TRBD2 covers 14 bases. Germline trimming cut 0 bases from V and 8 bases from J; bases unmatched to any gene: 6. Germline V gene sequence: CDR1 MNHEY, CDR2 SMNVEV (reference sequence). The CDR3 has 16 residues. CDR3 residues: CASSLSAGLAGVQQYF. In DNA, the CDR3 is TGTGCCAGCAGTTTATCTGCGGGACTAGCGGGAGTTCAGCAGTACTTC.

This chain links TRBV27 with TRBJ2-3; D gene unclear. V was trimmed by 1 base and J by 1 base, leaving 6 bases between them. The CDR3 length is 14 residues. Germline values: CDR1 MNHEY, CDR2 SMNVEV (reference sequence). For the CDR3, the DNA is TGTGCCAGCAGTTTATGGCGCCGCACAGATACGCAGTATTTT. This sequence encodes CASSLWRRTDTQYF.

The chain links TRBV6-5 to TRBJ2-3; TRBD2 agrees at 7 bases. Germline CDR1 is MNHEY and CDR2 is SVGAGI. The CDR3 covers 16 residues. V shed 4 bases, J shed 2 bases, and the junction held 9 bases outside the gene matches. The CDR3 is CASSSPLAAHTDTQYF. The DNA for the CDR3 is TGTGCCAGCAGTTCCCCGCTAGCGGCCCACACAGATACGCAGTATTTT.

The chain joins TRBV25-1 to TRBJ2-1; D is perhaps TRBD2 (6 bases). The CDR3 has 16 residues. Germline V gene lookup returns CDR1 MGHDK and CDR2 SYGVNS. V gave up 4 bases and J gave up 12 bases, with 25 bases separating them. The DNA for the CDR3 is TGTGCCAGCAGTGTCGGGGGAGTGGCGGTAAAAACCCGGCAGTTCTTC. This translates into CASSVGGVAVKTRQFF.

This chain joins TRBV7-3 and TRBJ2-3; D remains unclear. The V and J ends lost 3 bases and 4 bases respectively, with 11 bases between them. The CDR3 loop spans 14 amino acids. Germline V CDR1 and CDR2: SGHTA, FQGTGA. CDR3: CASSFVPPPDTQYF. CDR3 in DNA: TGTGCCAGCAGCTTCGTACCCCCCCCAGATACGCAGTATTTT.

The V and J genes are TRBV7-9 and TRBJ2-3; D gene ambiguous. The germline V gene has CDR1 SEHNR and CDR2 FQNEAQ (reference sequence). V lost 2 bases to trimming and J lost 1 base, with 10 bases between them. This CDR3 has 15 amino acids. In DNA, the CDR3 is TGTGCCAGCAGCTTACGGCCGCTGGGCACAGATACGCAGTATTTT. Protein sequence: CASSLRPLGTDTQYF.

This chain joins TRBV5-6 and TRBJ1-6; TRBD1 matches at 8 bases. Germline CDR1 reads SGHDT; CDR2 reads YYEEEE. The CDR3 runs to 16 residues. V lost 1 base, J lost 5 bases, and 5 bases stayed unmatched. The CDR3 sequence is CASSLLGQGNNSPLHF. Here the CDR3 DNA reads TGTGCCAGCAGCTTGTTAGGACAGGGTAATAATTCACCCCTCCACTTT.

This clone was found once. The chain has TRBV6-1 and TRBJ2-7, with TRBD1 matching over 7 bases. The length of the CDR3 is 14 residues. Trimming removed 6 bases from V and 2 bases from J; junction bases left unmatched: 7. Germline lookup yields CDR1 MNHNS and CDR2 SASEGT. DNA for the CDR3: TGTGCCAGCAGACTTACAGGGGACCCCTACGAGCAGTACTTC. Translated, it gives CASRLTGDPYEQYF.

The chain joins TRBV7-9 to TRBJ1-4; 7 bases line up with TRBD1. V trimming: 5 bases; J trimming: 0 bases; junction bases outside the gene matches: 6. Germline V gene sequence: CDR1 SEHNR, CDR2 FQNEAQ (reference sequence). The length of the CDR3 is 16 residues. The CDR3 protein is CASSTNRGATNEKLFF. Written as DNA, the CDR3 is TGTGCCAGCAGCACAAACAGGGGAGCAACTAATGAAAAACTGTTTTTT. Based on the CDR3 plus reference TRBV7-9 and TRBJ1-4, the full variable domain is DTGVSQNPRHKITKRGQNVTFRCDPISEHNRLYWYRQTLGQGPEFLTYFQNEAQLEKSRLLSDRFSAERPKGSFSTLEIQRTEQGDSAMYLCASSTNRGATNEKLFFGSGTQLSVL.

The chain carries TRBV7-2 and TRBJ2-7; D gene ambiguous. Germline assignment: CDR1 SGHTA and CDR2 FQGNSA. V gave up 8 bases and J gave up 2 bases, with 19 bases separating them. This CDR3 contains 15 residues. CDR3 sequence reads: CASAEKRVTPYEQYF. CDR3 sequence (DNA): TGTGCCAGCGCCGAAAAAAGAGTAACGCCCTACGAGCAGTACTTC.